This passage covers 7 T cell receptor beta chains from one sample sequenced in a study of OX40 agonist ivuxolimab in advanced cancers. Sequenced by immunoSEQ multiplex PCR; TCRdb stores in-frame clones only, minus some. This sample yields more than 65,000 clones, of which around 80% are seen a single time; 2.4% belongs to the top ten. The input for sequencing was CD4+ or CD8+ T cells sorted from blood, taken in a trial of the OX40 agonist ivuxolimab. The receptors stem from an adult with an advanced solid tumor such as melanoma, head and neck, liver or kidney cancer.

In its sample, this clone was seen a few times. The chain links TRBV19 to TRBJ1-1; D is possibly TRBD1 (5 bases). Between the trimmed V and J ends, which lost 3 bases and 1 base, there was a span of 9 bases. The CDR3 spans 14 residues. Germline values: CDR1 LNHDA, CDR2 SQIVND (reference sequence). As DNA, the CDR3 is TGTGCCAGTAGTATCAGGGCGGGGAACACTGAAGCTTTCTTT. This encodes CASSIRAGNTEAFF. Supplemented by reference TRBV19 and TRBJ1-1, the full variable domain reads DGGITQSPKYLFRKEGQNVTLSCEQNLNHDAMYWYRQDPGQGLRLIYYSQIVNDFQKGDIAEGYSVSREKKESFPLTVTSAQKNPTAFYLCASSIRAGNTEAFFGQGTRLTVV.

V gene TRBV14 combines with J gene TRBJ2-7; D not certain. The CDR3 has 11 amino acids. V was pared by 4 bases and J by 9 bases, with 10 bases between. Germline values: CDR1 SGHDN, CDR2 FVKESK. The DNA of the CDR3 is TGTGCCAGCAGCCTAGGTAGAGGGCAGTACTTC. This gives the protein CASSLGRGQYF.

J is TRBJ2-5 and V is TRBV7-9; a possible D gene is TRBD1 (5 bases). V was clipped by 6 bases and J by 5 bases, with 13 bases between them. The CDR3 is 13 residues long. Germline V lookup: CDR1 SEHNR, CDR2 FQNEAQ (reference sequence). The CDR3, as DNA: TGTGCCAGCAGGTCCAGGGAAATGGAGACCCAGTACTTC. It yields the protein CASRSREMETQYF.

This clone has only one observation. V is TRBV15 and J is TRBJ2-5; the match to TRBD2 covers 7 bases. This CDR3 has 13 residues. The ends lost 9 bases at V and 4 bases at J; junction bases unmatched: 8. Germline V CDR1 and CDR2: LNHNV, YYDKDF (reference sequence). The CDR3 nucleotides are TGTGCCACTACTGGGGGGGTAGGAGAGACCCAGTACTTC. It translates to CATTGGVGETQYF.

This clone was counted a single time. The chain combines TRBV9 with TRBJ2-6; TRBD1 might be the D (5 bases). Trimming left V 3 bases short and J 1 base short, with 11 bases between. The CDR3 consists of 16 residues. CDR1 and CDR2 from the germline V gene are SGDLS and YYNGEE. This CDR3 reads CASSGKNRSGANVLTF. CDR3 nucleotide sequence: TGTGCCAGCAGCGGGAAAAACAGGTCTGGGGCCAACGTCCTGACTTTC.

V usage is TRBV11-3 and J usage is TRBJ2-7; D is ambiguous. There are 15 residues in the CDR3. Trimming removed 1 base from V and 0 bases from J, with 10 bases in between. The germline V gene encodes CDR1 SGHNT and CDR2 YENEEA. The CDR3 reads CASSLGGTDSYEQYF. CDR3 in DNA: TGTGCCAGCAGCTTAGGAGGTACAGACTCCTACGAGCAGTACTTC.

CDR3: CASTRTGNNEKLFF. For the CDR3, the DNA is TGTGCCAGCACCCGGACAGGGAATAATGAAAAACTGTTTTTT. This chain uses TRBV11-3 with TRBJ1-4; 8 bases match TRBD1. Germline V gene sequence: CDR1 SGHNT, CDR2 YENEEA. The junction had 5 bases not matched to a gene; V was cut back by 7 bases and J by 4 bases. There are 14 residues in the CDR3. Supplemented by reference TRBV11-3 and TRBJ1-4, the full variable domain reads EAGVVQSPRYKIIEKKQPVAFWCNPISGHNTLYWYLQNLGQGPELLIRYENEEAVDDSQLPKDRFSAERLKGVDSTLKIQPAELGDSAVYLCASTRTGNNEKLFFGSGTQLSVL.